A selection of T cell receptor beta chains follows, all from one sample in a study of control samples from healthy donors and cancer patients. Produced via immunoSEQ multiplex PCR; TCRdb's table is partial and in-frame only. Of around 30,000 clones detected, 94% appear once; the ten largest clones hold 5% to 7.5%. Source material: blood. Every receptor here comes from a man in his sixties in good health. Each CDR3 is given with its conserved first and last residue. A D gene is named only where the DNA matches it firmly. Not all rows give a size; the values are once, few, many and, for expanded clones, a class.

j_call v_call clone_size cdr3_length d_call cdr3_nt cdr3_aa
TRBJ2-7 TRBV18 NA 14 NA TGTGCCAGCTCACCACCTGGCGTCTCCTACGAGCAGTACTTC CASSPPGVSYEQYF
TRBJ2-1 TRBV9 NA 15 NA TGTGCCAGCAGCGTAGCGCAGGGTGCCTACAATGAGCAGTTCTTC CASSVAQGAYNEQFF
TRBJ2-1 TRBV15 once 13 NA TGTGCCACCAGCAGAGATGTCGGCGATGAGCAGTTCTTC CATSRDVGDEQFF
TRBJ1-2 TRBV7-2 NA 15 NA TGTGCCAGCAGCTTAAAAGCATCCCACGTCTATGGCTACACCTTC CASSLKASHVYGYTF
TRBJ1-6 TRBV11-2 few 15 NA TGTGCCAGCAGCTTAGAAGGAAGGTGGTTTAGTCCCCTCCACTTT CASSLEGRWFSPLHF
TRBJ1-4 TRBV7-2 NA 13 NA TGTGCCAGCAGCTTAGGGTGGGGTGAAAAACTGTTTTTT CASSLGWGEKLFF
TRBJ1-2 TRBV6-5 NA 14 TRBD1 TGTGCCAGCAGCAGAGGGGGCTCTAACTATGGCTACACCTTC CASSRGGSNYGYTF
TRBJ1-6 TRBV7-9 NA 14 TRBD1 TGTGCCAGCAGCCTCGGGACAGGGACTTCACCCCTCCACTTT CASSLGTGTSPLHF
TRBJ2-1 TRBV7-8 once 13 NA TGTGCCAGCAGCTTAAGGGTTTGGCGGGAGCAGTTCTTC CASSLRVWREQFF
TRBJ2-7 TRBV29-1 NA 14 TRBD1 TGCAGCGTTGTCCTGGGACAGAAAGCCTACGAGCAGTACTTC CSVVLGQKAYEQYF
TRBJ2-5 TRBV30 NA 12 TRBD2 TGTGCCTGGGCAGGCGGGGGGGAGACCCAGTACTTC CAWAGGGETQYF
TRBJ1-4 TRBV27 NA 13 TRBD1 TGTGCCAGCACGGGACAGAATGCGGAAAAACTGTTTTTT CASTGQNAEKLFF
TRBJ1-3 TRBV5-6 NA 14 TRBD1 TGTGCCAGCAGCCGGGACAGCACTGGAAACACCATATATTTT CASSRDSTGNTIYF
TRBJ1-3 TRBV19 NA 15 NA TGTGCCAGTATCGCAGGGATCGCGAAAGGAAACACCATATATTTT CASIAGIAKGNTIYF
TRBJ2-5 TRBV3-1/TRBV3-2 NA 16 NA TGTGCCAGCAGCCCCGGGACCGCCTCGTACCAAGAGACCCAGTACTTC CASSPGTASYQETQYF
TRBJ1-6 TRBV7-9 NA 12 NA TGTGCCAGCAGCTTAGCACGTTCACCCCTCCACTTT CASSLARSPLHF
TRBJ1-1 TRBV7-9 once 11 NA TGTGCCAGCAGCTTTGGCGGTGAAGCTTTCTTT CASSFGGEAFF
TRBJ1-4 TRBV24-1 NA 15 NA TGTGCCACCAGTGGAGGGGGGACTGCTAATGAAAAACTGTTTTTT CATSGGGTANEKLFF
TRBJ1-1 TRBV10-3 few 13 NA TGTGCCATCAGTGTTAACAAGAACACTGAAGCTTTCTTT CAISVNKNTEAFF